This T cell receptor beta chain comes out of a study of blood T cell repertoires in COVID-19 (dated by TCRdb to the early 2020s). Notes on the research overall: Collaborator samples came from the United States, Italy and Spain and covered acute and convalescent phases of COVID-19. Where available, HLA class I and class II types were obtained from metadata supplied by the sample provider rather than from assay-based typing. A de-identified subject ID, COVID-19 status, age in years and sex were almost always included in the sample metadata. The repertoires were made available in a free public database intended to serve as a resource for research on the immune response to SARS-CoV-2. Deeply sampled blood TCRbeta repertoires from subjects exposed to, actively infected with, or recovered from COVID-19 were included in the dataset. The material from the prospective study consisted of cDNA or gDNA derived from T cells, B-cell-depleted T cells, or PBMCs. The samples were drawn from the first 160 participants of the ongoing ImmuneRACE study and from 950 to 1,500 subjects provided by 6 global collaborators. Beyond this particular receptor, the publication reports: The amount of clinical and demographic metadata varied by source and participant and was provided uncurated.

V was cut back by 2 bases and J by 5 bases, leaving a gap of 9 bases between them. CDR1 and CDR2 are drawn from the germline V gene (reference sequence): LGHDT, YNNKEL. From its cysteine to its phenylalanine, the CDR3 spans 13 amino acids. Kept here is only the CDR3 DNA, which spans 39 bases and is read in frame from base 1. TCRbeta CDR3 regions were amplified from genomic DNA by means of the immunoSEQ Assay, a bias-controlled multiplex PCR. On the study's bioinformatics: The number of nucleated cells in each sample was estimated by amplification of reference gene primers within the assay. To quantify the absolute abundance of each unique TCRbeta CDR3 rearrangement, sequence reads were collapsed and filtered. For each sample, productive Simpson clonality was calculated as the square root of Simpson's diversity index over productive rearrangements. TCRdb mirrors the immuneACCESS table, restricted to in-frame sequences. Some clones are absent from its copies; in checked studies, under half trace to an unresolved V gene, and the reason for the others is unknown. The V and J calls and clone size come from that table; D and trimming were worked out from the DNA. Recorded for this sample are 250,000 to 400,000 clones; more than 90% of them occurred a single time. Around 2.7% of the sample is in the top ten clones.

As regards this clone: Its target antigen remains unknown. Per-base qualities were not stored, and no clone one base away is much larger. Other DNA sequences in this sample translate to the same CDR3.

Enrolling through a virtual design, the prospective study's participants ranged in age from roughly 18 to 95 years and lived across more than 20 United States geographic areas. To assign participants to cohorts, the prospective study relied on clinical history that participants themselves reported in a screening survey and a study questionnaire. Recovered participants in ImmuneRACE Cohort 3 were defined by two consecutive negative NP/OP PCR tests, clearance by a healthcare professional, or resolution of symptoms. Mobile phlebotomists in the prospective study collected whole blood, serum and a nasopharyngeal or oropharyngeal swab from every participant. Participants in the prospective study had the option to provide additional blood draws and questionnaires over an approximately 2-month period. Before DNA extraction, prospective study blood samples were shipped either frozen or at room temperature.

The rearranged chain carries TRBV3-1 (or the pseudogene TRBV3-2) and TRBJ1-1, and possibly TRBD1, on 5 matching bases. Sequenced material: PBMCs or T cells enriched from blood (not recorded which). The receptor was isolated from a man in his 60s who had recovered from COVID-19. The encoded CDR3 is CASSQLQVTEAFF. Here is the DNA: TGTGCCAGCAGCCAATTACAGGTTACTGAAGCTTTCTTT.